Below are 5 T cell receptor beta chains sequenced from a single sample in a study of T cell responses to AZD1222 COVID-19 vaccine. Here immunoSEQ multiplex PCR was the method, and the copy in TCRdb shows in-frame clones only, minus some. The table records more than 140,000 clones, approximately 89% of them present only once. Sample: peripheral blood, taken on day 0 of AZD1222 vaccination. The receptors shown here come from an adult in good health.

The chain has TRBV27 and TRBJ1-2; TRBD1 is a possible D gene (6 bases). Germline V gives CDR1 MNHEY, CDR2 SMNVEV (reference sequence). Deletions cut 3 bases from V and 0 bases from J, with 11 bases between. This CDR3 is built from 15 residues. Here the CDR3 reads CASSFNRDTNYGYTF. CDR3 in DNA: TGTGCCAGCAGTTTTAACAGGGATACTAACTATGGCTACACCTTC.

The CDR3 region has the DNA TGTGCCTGGGCCCCACAGGGGGGGCAGCCCCAGCATTTT. As protein: CAWAPQGGQPQHF. The J gene is TRBJ1-5, the V gene TRBV30, with TRBD1 matching 8 bases. This CDR3 has 13 residues. CDR1 and CDR2 from the germline V gene are GTSNPN and SVGIG (reference sequence). The junction had 7 bases not matched to a gene; V was cut back by 5 bases and J by 7 bases.

The J gene is TRBJ1-5, the V gene TRBV27; D ambiguous. The CDR3 is made up of 13 amino acids. V dropped 3 bases and J dropped 7 bases, with 10 bases sitting between them. The germline V gene encodes CDR1 MNHEY and CDR2 SMNVEV (reference sequence). CDR3: CASSFAGGQPQHF. The CDR3 DNA reads TGTGCCAGCAGTTTCGCGGGCGGGCAGCCCCAGCATTTT.

This chain uses TRBV4-3 with TRBJ2-1; tentative D call: TRBD2 (8 bases). The CDR3 loop spans 15 amino acids. The V end was cut by 3 bases, the J end by 6 bases, with 15 bases between. Germline V CDR1 and CDR2: LGHNA, YSLEER. The CDR3 DNA reads as TGCGCCAGCAGCCACCGACAGGGACTAGGCAATGAGCAGTTCTTC. Its translation: CASSHRQGLGNEQFF.

The chain joins TRBV10-2 to TRBJ2-1; D possibly uses TRBD1 or TRBD2 (6 bases each). The CDR3 contains 18 residues. The V gene lost 8 bases and the J gene lost 5 bases, with 28 bases spanning the gap. The germline V gene has CDR1 WSHSY and CDR2 SAAADI. The CDR3 is CASWIDGVAEGGNNEQFF. The CDR3 coding sequence is TGCGCCAGCTGGATAGATGGGGTAGCGGAAGGGGGAAACAATGAGCAGTTCTTC.